The next 23 T cell receptor beta chains were all read from a single sample in a study of T cell responses to AZD1222 COVID-19 vaccine. The protocol was immunoSEQ multiplex PCR, while the TCRdb copy is restricted to in-frame clones and leaves out a portion. The sample includes roughly 180,000 clones, just over 90% of them seen just once. The specimen comprised peripheral blood, sampled 28 days after the second AZD1222 dose. The receptor set was obtained from an adult who received the AZD1222 COVID-19 vaccine.

Here the CDR3 DNA reads TGTGCCAGTAGTATATGGGCGGGTTTGGGAGAGACCCAGTACTTC. This gives the protein CASSIWAGLGETQYF. This sequence joins TRBV19 and TRBJ2-5; tentatively, D is TRBD2 (5 bases). The CDR3 runs 15 residues. Germline-derived CDR1 and CDR2 are LNHDA and SQIVND (reference sequence). Trimming removed 2 bases at V and 4 bases at J, with 14 bases between.

V is TRBV18 and J is TRBJ2-3; D remains ambiguous. This CDR3 is 16 amino acids long. V lost 3 bases, J lost 1 base, and 14 bases lay in between. The V gene's germline CDR1 is KGHSH and CDR2 LQKENI. The CDR3 DNA sequence: TGTGCCAGCTCACCGACCCCGAGCTCAGGCACAGATACGCAGTATTTT. It encodes CASSPTPSSGTDTQYF. Drawing the rest from reference TRBV18 and TRBJ2-3, the complete variable domain is NAGVMQNPRHLVRRRGQEARLRCSPMKGHSHVYWYRQLPEEGLKFMVYLQKENIIDESGMPKERFSAEFPKEGPSILRIQQVVRGDSAAYFCASSPTPSSGTDTQYFGPGTRLTVL.

The chain employs TRBV9 and TRBJ2-1, with 8 positions matching TRBD2. CDR1 is SGDLS and CDR2 is YYNGEE in the germline V gene. The CDR3 has 17 residues. V gave up 1 base and J gave up 7 bases; unmatched junction bases: 13. CDR3 protein: CASSVSVPAGVSNEQFF. Here the CDR3 DNA reads TGTGCCAGCAGCGTAAGTGTTCCAGCGGGAGTTTCTAATGAGCAGTTCTTC.

The rearrangement uses TRBV7-6 and TRBJ2-2; D call uncertain. V dropped 4 bases and J dropped 1 base, with 4 bases sitting between them. The CDR3 is 13 amino acids. Per germline, CDR1 SGHVS and CDR2 FNYEAQ. As DNA, the CDR3 is TGTGCCAGCAGCTGGAAGAACACCGGGGAGCTGTTTTTT. Its protein product is CASSWKNTGELFF. Combining the CDR3 with reference TRBV7-6 and TRBJ2-2 gives the whole variable domain GAGVSQSPRYKVTKRGQDVALRCDPISGHVSLYWYRQALGQGPEFLTYFNYEAQQDKSGLPNDRFSAERPEGSISTLTIQRTEQRDSAMYRCASSWKNTGELFFGEGSRLTVL.

Concerning this clone itself: Other DNA sequences in the sample encode the same CDR3. V usage is TRBV20-1 and J usage is TRBJ1-2; D is unresolved. Germline CDR1 is DFQATT and CDR2 is SNEGSKA (reference sequence). This CDR3 has 9 residues. Trimming removed 4 bases at V and 7 bases at J, with 4 bases between. This chain's CDR3 is CSAKGGYTF. The CDR3, as DNA: TGCAGTGCTAAGGGTGGCTACACCTTC.

This chain joins TRBV19 and TRBJ1-2; D not certain. Germline-derived CDR1 and CDR2 are LNHDA and SQIVND (reference sequence). The CDR3 is made up of 17 amino acids. The V gene lost 9 bases and the J gene lost 2 bases, with 25 bases spanning the gap. In DNA, the CDR3 is TGTGCCAGCCAGGAAACATGGACGGGTGAGATGAACTATGGCTACACCTTC. It is translated as CASQETWTGEMNYGYTF.

The DNA of the CDR3 is TGCGCCAGCAGCCAAGATGTTGAAAAACTGTTTTTT. Protein product: CASSQDVEKLFF. This sequence joins TRBV4-1 and TRBJ1-4; D unclear. The CDR3 is made up of 12 amino acids. The V gene lost 0 bases and the J gene lost 7 bases, with 3 bases spanning the gap. The germline V gene has CDR1 MGHRA and CDR2 YSYEKL.

The J gene is TRBJ2-1, the V gene TRBV7-9, with D possibly being TRBD1 or TRBD2 (5 bases each). Germline V gene lookup returns CDR1 SEHNR and CDR2 FQNEAQ (reference sequence). This CDR3 is 17 amino acids long. Deletions cut 2 bases from V and 5 bases from J, with 19 bases between. The CDR3 is CASSLTLGWGNDNEQFF. DNA for the CDR3: TGTGCCAGCAGCTTAACGTTGGGTTGGGGGAATGACAATGAGCAGTTCTTC.

The chain joins TRBV6-5 to TRBJ2-3; D call uncertain. Per germline, CDR1 MNHEY and CDR2 SVGAGI. Trimming pared 2 bases from V and 2 bases from J, leaving 8 bases between. CDR3 length equals 14 residues. The CDR3 DNA reads as TGTGCCAGCAGTTACCGGGTCCCCACAGATACGCAGTATTTT. Its protein is CASSYRVPTDTQYF.

V and J are TRBV6-4 and TRBJ2-3; 9 nucleotides match TRBD2. The V gene end was trimmed by 2 bases and the J gene end by 3 bases; junction bases not matched to a gene: 6. The V gene's germline CDR1 is MRHNA and CDR2 SNTAGT. The CDR3 is 16 amino acids. The CDR3 sequence: CASSDAGTSSTDTQYF. The DNA for the CDR3 is TGTGCCAGCAGTGACGCCGGGACTAGCTCAACAGATACGCAGTATTTT.

The rearrangement uses TRBV4-3 and TRBJ2-3; D remains unclear. V was pared by 1 base and J by 1 base, with 12 bases between. The V gene's germline CDR1 is LGHNA and CDR2 YSLEER. This CDR3 region has 16 residues. The CDR3 loop is CASSQGLGFRTDTQYF. In DNA form, the CDR3 reads TGCGCCAGCAGCCAAGGGCTAGGTTTCCGCACAGATACGCAGTATTTT.

The chain employs TRBV7-6 and TRBJ1-4, with 8 bases that match TRBD1. V lost 1 base and J lost 5; bases outside the gene matches: 15. In germline, CDR1 is SGHVS, CDR2 FNYEAQ. This CDR3 contains 19 residues. DNA for the CDR3: TGTGCCAGCAGCTTAGAAGTCATTAAGGACAGGGCACCGAATGAAAAACTGTTTTTT. It specifies CASSLEVIKDRAPNEKLFF.

This rearrangement joins TRBV4-2 to TRBJ1-5, with unresolved D. Germline lookup yields CDR1 LGHNA and CDR2 YNFKEQ. The CDR3 length is 14 residues. Trimming shortened V by 1 base and J by 4 bases, and 8 bases separated the two germline ends. The CDR3 loop is CASSQANSNQPQHF. For the CDR3, the DNA is TGTGCCAGCAGCCAAGCGAACAGTAATCAGCCCCAGCATTTT.

The chain recombines TRBV4-1 with TRBJ2-3; TRBD2 agrees at 9 bases. V lost 1 base, J lost 2 bases, and 7 bases stayed unmatched. The CDR3 is made up of 17 amino acids. Germline CDR1 is MGHRA and CDR2 is YSYEKL. CDR3 loop: CASSQGGGGGTTDTQYF. The DNA of the CDR3 is TGCGCCAGCAGCCAAGGAGGCGGGGGGGGAACCACAGATACGCAGTATTTT.

V is TRBV6-5 and J is TRBJ1-1; 10 bases agree with TRBD1. Germline CDR1 is MNHEY and CDR2 is SVGAGI. The CDR3 runs 14 residues. Trimming at V came to 6 bases and at J to 5 bases, leaving 6 bases not matched to a gene. For the CDR3, the DNA is TGTGCCAGCAGATATGGACAGGGGGGGACTGAAGCTTTCTTT. Translated, it gives CASRYGQGGTEAFF.

V gene TRBV6-5 combines with J gene TRBJ1-1, with 7 nucleotides matching TRBD1. The CDR3 is made up of 15 amino acids. Germline CDR1 and CDR2: MNHEY and SVGAGI. J was trimmed by 1 base and V by 6 bases; bases with no gene match: 8. In DNA, the CDR3 is TGTGCCAGCAGCCCGGACAGGACTTCGAACACTGAAGCTTTCTTT. This gives the protein CASSPDRTSNTEAFF.

This chain uses TRBV30 with TRBJ1-2, with TRBD1 matching over 7 bases. Trimming removed 2 bases from V and 5 bases from J; junction bases left unmatched: 11. This CDR3 spans 15 amino acids. Germline CDR1 GTSNPN, CDR2 SVGIG (reference sequence). The DNA of the CDR3 is TGTGCCTGGAGTCCTCAGACAGGGACCGCATATGGCTACACCTTC. It specifies CAWSPQTGTAYGYTF. The whole variable domain, remainder taken from reference TRBV30 and TRBJ1-2, is SQTIHQWPATLVQPVGSPLSLECTVEGTSNPNLYWYRQAAGRGLQLLFYSVGIGQISSEVPQNLSASRPQDRQFILSSKKLLLSDSGFYLCAWSPQTGTAYGYTFGSGTRLTVV.

The gene calls are TRBV7-8 and TRBJ2-2; possible D gene TRBD2, 5 bases. Trimming left V 5 bases short and J 9 bases short, with 13 bases between. The CDR3 runs 13 residues. Looked up from germline, CDR1 is SGHVS and CDR2 is FQNEAQ. The CDR3 DNA sequence: TGTGCCAGCAGCCAACTAGAAAACAGGGAGCTGTTTTTT. It yields the protein CASSQLENRELFF.

The rearrangement joins TRBV7-3 to TRBJ1-1; unclear D gene. The CDR3 length is 15 residues. Trimming stripped 1 base from V and 5 bases from J, with 14 bases between. CDR1 is SGHTA, CDR2 FQGTGA, per germline. Here the CDR3 reads CASSLMGIPSTEAFF. In nucleotides, the CDR3 is TGTGCCAGCAGCTTAATGGGGATTCCAAGTACTGAAGCTTTCTTT.

The rearrangement uses TRBV24-1 and TRBJ1-6; 10 bases map to TRBD1. Per the germline V gene, CDR1 is KGHDR and CDR2 is SFDVKD. There are 19 residues in the CDR3. J was trimmed by 4 bases and V by 1 base; bases with no gene match: 9. In nucleotides, the CDR3 is TGTGCCACCAGTGATTTCAACGGGACAGGGGCGAGTTATAATTCACCCCTCCACTTT. Encoded protein: CATSDFNGTGASYNSPLHF.

This clone was counted between two and nine times. The genes are TRBV4-1 and TRBJ2-6, with D tentatively TRBD1 or TRBD2 (5 bases each). In germline, CDR1 is MGHRA, CDR2 YSYEKL. The CDR3 spans 16 residues. Between the trimmed V and J ends, which lost 3 bases and 1 base, there was a span of 10 bases. Here the CDR3 reads CASSHKEGSGANVLTF. The CDR3 DNA follows: TGCGCCAGCAGCCATAAAGAGGGGTCTGGGGCCAACGTCCTGACTTTC.

The chain combines TRBV19 with TRBJ2-3; TRBD2 matches at 9 bases. V dropped 3 bases and J dropped 1; count of bases not matched to a gene: 2. Looked up from germline, CDR1 is LNHDA and CDR2 is SQIVND (reference sequence). The CDR3 is 15 residues long. The CDR3 DNA reads as TGTGCCAGTAGTATGGGCGGGGGGGGCACAGATACGCAGTATTTT. Translated: CASSMGGGGTDTQYF.

This clone appeared once. The chain has TRBV4-1 and TRBJ2-1, with D unresolved. The V end lost 2 bases, the J end lost 7 bases, and 9 bases lay between the germline ends. The germline CDR1 and CDR2 sequences are MGHRA and YSYEKL. The CDR3 runs to 13 residues. This chain's CDR3 is CASSQFYSNEQFF. The CDR3 coding sequence is TGCGCCAGCAGCCAATTCTATTCGAATGAGCAGTTCTTC.